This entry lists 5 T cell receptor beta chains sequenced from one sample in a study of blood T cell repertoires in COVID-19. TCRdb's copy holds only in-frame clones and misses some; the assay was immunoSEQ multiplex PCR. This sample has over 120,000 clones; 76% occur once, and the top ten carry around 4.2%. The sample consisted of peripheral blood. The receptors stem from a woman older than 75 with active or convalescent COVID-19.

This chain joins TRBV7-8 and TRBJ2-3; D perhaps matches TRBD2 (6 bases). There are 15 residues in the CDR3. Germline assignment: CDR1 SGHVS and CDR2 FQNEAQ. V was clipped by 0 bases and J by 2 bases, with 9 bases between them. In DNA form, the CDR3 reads TGTGCCAGCAGCTTAGCGGGACTTCACACAGATACGCAGTATTTT. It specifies CASSLAGLHTDTQYF.

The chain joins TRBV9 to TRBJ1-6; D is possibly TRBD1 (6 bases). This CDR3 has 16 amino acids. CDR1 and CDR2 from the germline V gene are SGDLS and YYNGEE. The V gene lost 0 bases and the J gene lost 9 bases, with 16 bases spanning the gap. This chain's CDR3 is CASSVEGGPVSSPLHF. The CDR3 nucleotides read TGTGCCAGCAGCGTAGAGGGGGGGCCCGTAAGTTCACCCCTCCACTTT.

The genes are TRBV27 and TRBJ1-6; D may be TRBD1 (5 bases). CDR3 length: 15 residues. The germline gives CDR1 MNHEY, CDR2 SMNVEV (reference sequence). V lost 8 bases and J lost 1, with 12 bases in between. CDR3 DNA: TGTGCCAGCCGATTCGGGGGTTCCTATAATTCACCCCTCCACTTT. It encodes CASRFGGSYNSPLHF.

The CDR3 reads CASSPGDINYGYTF. As DNA, the CDR3 is TGTGCCAGCTCACCAGGGGACATAAACTATGGCTACACCTTC. The rearrangement joins TRBV18 to TRBJ1-2; tentative D call: TRBD1 (6 bases). Germline V lookup: CDR1 KGHSH, CDR2 LQKENI. Trimming pared 2 bases from V and 2 bases from J, leaving 9 bases between. This CDR3 is built from 14 residues.

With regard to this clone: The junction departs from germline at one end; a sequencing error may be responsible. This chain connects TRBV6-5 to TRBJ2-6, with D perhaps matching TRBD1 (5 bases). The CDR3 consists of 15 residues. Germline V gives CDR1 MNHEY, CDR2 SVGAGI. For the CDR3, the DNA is TGTGCCAGCAGTTATCAGGGTTCTGGGGCTAACGTCCTGACTTTC. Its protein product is CASSYQGSGANVLTF.